This T cell receptor beta chain originates from a study of blood T cell repertoires in COVID-19. This CDR3 is 16 amino acids long. V gave up 3 bases and J gave up 7 bases, with 16 bases separating them. The germline CDR1 and CDR2 sequences are MGHDK and SYGVNS. The assay was immunoSEQ multiplex PCR, and TCRdb's table has in-frame clones only and misses some. The repertoire includes tens of thousands of clones, over 85% of them detected once, and over 10% sits in the top ten. V and J are TRBV25-1 and TRBJ1-6; possibly TRBD1 for D (5 bases). The sequence derives from an elderly man with acute or convalescent COVID-19. The sample was peripheral blood. The CDR3 sequence is CASSDQRTAGNSPLHF. Written as DNA, the CDR3 is TGTGCCAGCAGTGACCAACGGACGGCAGGGAATTCACCCCTCCACTTT.